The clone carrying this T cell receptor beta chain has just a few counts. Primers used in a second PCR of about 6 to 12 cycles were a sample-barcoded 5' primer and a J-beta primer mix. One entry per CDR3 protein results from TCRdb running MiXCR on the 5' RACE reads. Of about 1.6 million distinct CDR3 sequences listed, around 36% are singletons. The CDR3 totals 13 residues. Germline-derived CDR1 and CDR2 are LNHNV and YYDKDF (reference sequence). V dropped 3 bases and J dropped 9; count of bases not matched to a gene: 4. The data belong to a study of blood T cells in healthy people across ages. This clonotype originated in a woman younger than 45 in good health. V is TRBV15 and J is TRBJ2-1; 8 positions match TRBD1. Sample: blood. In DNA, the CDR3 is TGTGCCACCAGCAGGGACAGGGAGCCTGAGCAGTTCTTC. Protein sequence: CATSRDREPEQFF. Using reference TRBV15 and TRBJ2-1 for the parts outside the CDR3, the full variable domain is DAMVIQNPRYQVTQFGKPVTLSCSQTLNHNVMYWYQQKSSQAPKLLFHYYDKDFNNEADTPDNFQSRRPNTSFCFLDIRSPGLGDTAMYLCATSRDREPEQFFGPGTRLTVL.